Listed here is a single T cell receptor beta chain. The source of the sample is a study of CD8 T cells in Susac syndrome. Random hexamers were used to reverse transcribe an amount of roughly 0.45 to 1 ug RNA. TCRdb re-analysed the immunoSEQ multiplex PCR reads in MiXCR, keeping a single row per CDR3 protein. The sample shows about 150,000 distinct CDR3 sequences, around 96% of them seen only once. Germline V gene data show CDR1 as MRHNA and CDR2 as SNTAGT. Trimming removed 2 bases at V and 9 bases at J, with 15 bases between. The CDR3 loop spans 14 amino acids. This sequence originates from a human donor with Susac syndrome. The gene calls are TRBV6-4 and TRBJ2-3; D may be TRBD1 or TRBD2 (6 bases each). The sample consisted of CD4+ T cells from PBMCs. CDR3 loop: CASSDGGASGTQYF. CDR3 DNA: TGTGCCAGCAGTGACGGGGGCGCAAGCGGGACGCAGTATTTT.